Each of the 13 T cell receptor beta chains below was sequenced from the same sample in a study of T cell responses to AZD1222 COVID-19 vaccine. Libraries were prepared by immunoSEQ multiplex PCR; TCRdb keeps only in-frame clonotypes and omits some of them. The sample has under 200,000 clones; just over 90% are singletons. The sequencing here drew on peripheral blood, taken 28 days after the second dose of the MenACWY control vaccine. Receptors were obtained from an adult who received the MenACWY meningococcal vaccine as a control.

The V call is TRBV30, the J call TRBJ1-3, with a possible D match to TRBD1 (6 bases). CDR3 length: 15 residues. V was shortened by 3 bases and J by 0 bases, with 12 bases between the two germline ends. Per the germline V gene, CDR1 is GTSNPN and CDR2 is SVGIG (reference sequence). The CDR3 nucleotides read TGTGCCTGGAGACAAAGGGGGATCTCTGGAAACACCATATATTTT. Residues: CAWRQRGISGNTIYF.

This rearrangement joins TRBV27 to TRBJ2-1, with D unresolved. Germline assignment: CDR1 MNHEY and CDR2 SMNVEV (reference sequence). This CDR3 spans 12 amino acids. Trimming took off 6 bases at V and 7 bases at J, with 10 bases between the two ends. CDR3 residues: CASRRGVNEQFF. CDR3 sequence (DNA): TGTGCCAGCAGACGAGGTGTAAATGAGCAGTTCTTC.

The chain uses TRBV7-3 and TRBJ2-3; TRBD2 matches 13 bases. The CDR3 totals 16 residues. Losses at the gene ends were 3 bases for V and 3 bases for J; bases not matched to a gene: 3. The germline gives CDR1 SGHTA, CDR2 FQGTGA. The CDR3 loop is CASSFQLAGGTDTQYF. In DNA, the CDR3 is TGTGCCAGCAGCTTCCAACTAGCGGGAGGGACAGATACGCAGTATTTT.

CDR3: CASSQGTYNEQFF. The DNA for the CDR3 is TGTGCCAGTAGCCAAGGGACATACAATGAGCAGTTCTTC. The rearrangement links TRBV19 to TRBJ2-1; maybe TRBD1 (6 bases). This CDR3 region has 13 residues. V was clipped by 6 bases and J by 4 bases, with 10 bases between them. Germline values: CDR1 LNHDA, CDR2 SQIVND (reference sequence).

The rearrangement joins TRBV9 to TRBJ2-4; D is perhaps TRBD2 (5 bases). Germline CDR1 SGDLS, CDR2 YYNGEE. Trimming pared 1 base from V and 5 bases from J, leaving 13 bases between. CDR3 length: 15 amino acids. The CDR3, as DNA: TGTGCCAGCAGCGTATCAGCGGCCCCCGAAAACATTCAGTACTTC. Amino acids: CASSVSAAPENIQYF.

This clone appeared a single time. This CDR3 reads CASSLALQSNTGELFF. The CDR3 region has the DNA TGCGCCAGCAGCTTGGCCTTACAATCGAACACCGGGGAGCTGTTTTTT. This sequence joins TRBV5-1 and TRBJ2-2; D gene ambiguous. Looked up from germline, CDR1 is SGHRS and CDR2 is YFSETQ. This CDR3 is built from 16 residues. V gave up 0 bases and J gave up 0 bases, with 9 bases separating them.

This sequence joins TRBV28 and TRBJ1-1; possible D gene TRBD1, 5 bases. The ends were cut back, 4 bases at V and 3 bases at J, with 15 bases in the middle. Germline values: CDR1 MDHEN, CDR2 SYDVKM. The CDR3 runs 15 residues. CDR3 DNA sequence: TGTGCCAGCAGTTCCCCAGGGTGGGGGGACACTGAAGCTTTCTTT. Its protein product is CASSSPGWGDTEAFF. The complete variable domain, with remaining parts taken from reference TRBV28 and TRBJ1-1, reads DVKVTQSSRYLVKRTGEKVFLECVQDMDHENMFWYRQDPGLGLRLIYFSYDVKMKEKGDIPEGYSVSREKKERFSLILESASTNQTSMYLCASSSPGWGDTEAFFGQGTRLTVV.

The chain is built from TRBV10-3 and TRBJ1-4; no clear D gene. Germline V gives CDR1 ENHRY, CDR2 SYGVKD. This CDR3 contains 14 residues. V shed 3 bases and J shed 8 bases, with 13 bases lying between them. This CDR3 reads CAISEREGSEKLFF. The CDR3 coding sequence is TGTGCCATCAGTGAAAGGGAAGGGAGCGAAAAACTGTTTTTT.

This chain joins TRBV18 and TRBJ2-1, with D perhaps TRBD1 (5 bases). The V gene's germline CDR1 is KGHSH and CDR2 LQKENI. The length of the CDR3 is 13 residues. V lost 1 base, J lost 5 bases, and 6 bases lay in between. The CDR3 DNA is TGTGCCAGCTCACCACGCAGGGACAATGAGCAGTTCTTC. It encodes CASSPRRDNEQFF.

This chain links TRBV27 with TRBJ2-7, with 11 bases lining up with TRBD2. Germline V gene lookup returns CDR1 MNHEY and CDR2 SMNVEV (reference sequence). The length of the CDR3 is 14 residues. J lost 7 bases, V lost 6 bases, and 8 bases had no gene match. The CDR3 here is CASRITSGSREQYF. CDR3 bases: TGTGCCAGCAGGATAACTAGCGGGAGTCGAGAGCAGTACTTC.

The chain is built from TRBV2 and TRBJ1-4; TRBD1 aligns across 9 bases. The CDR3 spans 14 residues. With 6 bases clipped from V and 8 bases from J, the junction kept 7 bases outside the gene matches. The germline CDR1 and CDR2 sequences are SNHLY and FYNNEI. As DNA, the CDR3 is TGTGCCAGCAGGGCAGACAGGGGGAACGAAAAACTGTTTTTT. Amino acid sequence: CASRADRGNEKLFF.

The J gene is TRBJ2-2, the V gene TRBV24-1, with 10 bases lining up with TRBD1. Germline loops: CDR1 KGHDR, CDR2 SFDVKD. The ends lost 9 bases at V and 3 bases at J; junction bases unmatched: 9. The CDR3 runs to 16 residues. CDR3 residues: CATQNPGTGDTGELFF. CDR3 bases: TGTGCCACCCAAAACCCCGGGACAGGGGACACCGGGGAGCTGTTTTTT.

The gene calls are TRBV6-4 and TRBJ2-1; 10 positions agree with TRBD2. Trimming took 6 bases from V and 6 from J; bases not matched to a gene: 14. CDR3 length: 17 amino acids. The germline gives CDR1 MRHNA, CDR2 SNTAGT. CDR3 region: CASSPYLGSGRANEQFF. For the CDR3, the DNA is TGTGCCAGCAGCCCGTACTTAGGAAGCGGGAGGGCCAATGAGCAGTTCTTC.